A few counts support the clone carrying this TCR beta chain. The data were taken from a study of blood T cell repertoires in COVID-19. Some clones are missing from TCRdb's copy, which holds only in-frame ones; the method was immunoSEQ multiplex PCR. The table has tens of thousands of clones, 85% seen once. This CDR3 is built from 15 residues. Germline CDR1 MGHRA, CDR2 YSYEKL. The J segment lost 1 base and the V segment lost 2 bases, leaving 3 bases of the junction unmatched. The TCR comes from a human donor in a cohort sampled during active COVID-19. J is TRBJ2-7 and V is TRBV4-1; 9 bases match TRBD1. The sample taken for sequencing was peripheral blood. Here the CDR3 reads CASSQRGTGSYEQYF. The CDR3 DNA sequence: TGCGCCAGCAGCCAAAGAGGGACAGGGTCCTACGAGCAGTACTTC.